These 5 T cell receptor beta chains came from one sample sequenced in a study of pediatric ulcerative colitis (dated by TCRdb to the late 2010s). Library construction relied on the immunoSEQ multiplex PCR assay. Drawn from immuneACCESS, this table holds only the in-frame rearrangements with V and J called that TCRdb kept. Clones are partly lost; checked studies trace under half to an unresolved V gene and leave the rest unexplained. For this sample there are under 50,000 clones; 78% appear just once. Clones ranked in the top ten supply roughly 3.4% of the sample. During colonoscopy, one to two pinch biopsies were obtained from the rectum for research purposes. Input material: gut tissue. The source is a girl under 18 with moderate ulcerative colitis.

CDR3: CAWRLGLAGANEQFF. CDR3 in DNA: TGTGCCTGGAGATTAGGACTAGCGGGGGCCAATGAGCAGTTCTTC. The chain links TRBV30 to TRBJ2-1, with TRBD2 matching 13 bases. V gave up 3 bases and J gave up 6 bases; unmatched junction bases: 5. The CDR3 has 15 amino acids. Germline V lookup: CDR1 GTSNPN, CDR2 SVGIG (reference sequence).

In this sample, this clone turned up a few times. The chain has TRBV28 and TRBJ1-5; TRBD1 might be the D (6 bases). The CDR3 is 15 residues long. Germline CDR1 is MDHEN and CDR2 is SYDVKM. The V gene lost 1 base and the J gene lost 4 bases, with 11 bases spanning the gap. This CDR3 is CASSLSTGLNQPQHF. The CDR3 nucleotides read TGTGCCAGCAGTTTATCGACAGGACTAAATCAGCCCCAGCATTTT.

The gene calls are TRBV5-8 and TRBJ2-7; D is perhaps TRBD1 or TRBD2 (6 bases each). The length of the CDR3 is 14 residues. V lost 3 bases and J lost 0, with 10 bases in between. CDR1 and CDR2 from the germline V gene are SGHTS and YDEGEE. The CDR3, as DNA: TGTGCCAGCAGCTGGAGGGACAACTCCTACGAGCAGTACTTC. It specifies CASSWRDNSYEQYF.

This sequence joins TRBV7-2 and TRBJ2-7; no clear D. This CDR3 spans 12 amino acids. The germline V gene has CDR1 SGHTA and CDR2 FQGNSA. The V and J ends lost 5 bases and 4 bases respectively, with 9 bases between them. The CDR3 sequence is CASSNLGYEQYF. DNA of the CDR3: TGTGCCAGCAGCAACCTGGGATACGAGCAGTACTTC. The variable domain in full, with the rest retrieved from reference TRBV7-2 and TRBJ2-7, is GAGVSQSPSNKVTEKGKDVELRCDPISGHTALYWYRQSLGQGLEFLIYFQGNSAPDKSGLPSDRFSAERTGGSVSTLTIQRTQQEDSAVYLCASSNLGYEQYFGPGTRLTVT.

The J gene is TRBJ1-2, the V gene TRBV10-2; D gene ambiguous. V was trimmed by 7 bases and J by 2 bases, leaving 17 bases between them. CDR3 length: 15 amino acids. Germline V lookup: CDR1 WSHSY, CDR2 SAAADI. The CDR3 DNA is TGCGCCAGCACCTCCCTAGCCGAGGGAAACTATGGCTACACCTTC. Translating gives CASTSLAEGNYGYTF.